This T cell receptor beta chain was sequenced during a study of breast tumors, draining lymph nodes, adjacent tissues. Regarding the study as a whole: Tumor and nontumor repertoires were significantly more similar in luminal-like than in basal-like breast cancer. The lymph node origin of tumor T cells was framed as consistent with a hypothesis, not demonstrated.

Axillary draining lymph nodes of breast cancer patients supplied the node samples. Germline V gives CDR1 SGHTA, CDR2 FQGNSA. The CDR3 runs 17 residues. TCRdb ran MiXCR on the multiplex PCR reads and lists one entry per CDR3 protein. The table shows fewer than 200,000 distinct CDR3 sequences, with roughly 30% occurring only once. This clonotype was observed a handful of times. Antigen unknown. One base away lies a much larger clone, so this may be a sequencing read error. This clonotype originated in a female donor with breast cancer. Some clones in this sample may be carry-over from other donors' samples. The rearrangement uses TRBV7-2 and TRBJ2-3, with 13 bases that match TRBD2. The sequencing input was axillary lymph node tissue. CDR3 in amino acids: CASSLGLAGTHTDPQYF. CDR3 bases: TGTGCCAGCAGCCTGGGACTAGCGGGAACCCACACAGATCCGCAGTATTTT.